This is a list of T cell receptor beta chains from one sample in a study of esophageal squamous cell carcinoma under preoperative chemotherapy. TCRdb itself ran the PCR reads through MiXCR, one entry per CDR3 protein. The sample includes 1,500 or so distinct CDR3 sequences, just under 30% of them seen just once. Sampling was performed from a patient given preoperative chemotherapy. The source is a human donor with esophageal squamous cell carcinoma. The donor label of this sample is uncertain. The CDR3 runs from the conserved cysteine through the conserved F or W.

v_call cdr3_aa
TRBV12-3/TRBV12-4 CASRSSGSGSNEQFF
TRBV10-1 CASSEGYSSGKNEQLF
TRBV3-1 CASSPSGGRRGRFF
TRBV6-1 CASRKGLAGGDTQYF
TRBV6-5 CASSYGTQYAEAFF
TRBV6-1 CASSVRQRGGDTQYF
TRBV6-1 CASSEVPVDEQFF
TRBV12-3/TRBV12-4 CASSPVTDTQYF
TRBV27 CASTLGPRGTGELFF
TRBV6-1 CASSPLGSGRGSSYNEQFF
TRBV14 CASSQSGHPTGELFF
TRBV6-1 CASSGLAGQRNIQYF
TRBV6-1 CASGQGANHNEQFF
TRBV6-5 CASSYSGQGTGELFF
TRBV4-3 CASSLDDVTGPYEQYF
TRBV4-3 CASSQEGWAGNEQFF
TRBV6-5 CASSYQSGRAAEQYF
TRBV12-3/TRBV12-4 CASSLTGLAGEEQFF
TRBV12-3/TRBV12-4 CASSAPSGLAPPGRETQFF
TRBV12-3/TRBV12-4 CASSAARYAQETQYF
TRBV12-3/TRBV12-4 CASKGRFSGANVLTF
TRBV4-3 CASSQDPSGSSYNEQFF
TRBV5-8 CASSLAGKRHEQYF
TRBV6-5 CASTQGQPYEQYF
TRBV11-3 CASRLGGRHYNEQFF
TRBV6-1 CASSRGGSSYNEQFF
TRBV3-1 CASSAVAGRTQYF
TRBV7-2 CASSLGYRNGETQYF
TRBV28 CASSRRTGTADTQYF
TRBV4-1 CASSQDFYNEEFF
TRBV10-3 CAGQTDSYSEQLF
TRBV4-2 CASSQGTSGSYNEQFF
TRBV6-1 CASSEAPGQGGEKLFF
TRBV14 CASTRDEREIFTGELFF
TRBV6-5 CATSRVADYNEQYF
TRBV6-4 CASSDSSGGAYNEQFF
TRBV6-5 CASSYVGQGSQFF
TRBV7-3 CASSLDETSYNEQYF
TRBV6-1 CASMPGGFGGELFF
TRBV6-1 CASNPPHSEQYF
TRBV6-1 CASSDGRGTEAFF
TRBV27 CASSWQPNSPLHF
TRBV10-2 CASRLTTYNEQLF
TRBV6-5 CASSYSGDSSYEQYF
TRBV6-5 CASSYELMGELFF
TRBV12-3/TRBV12-4 CASTRFPGGGTDTQYF
TRBV7-8 CASSPGLASNEQFF
TRBV6-4 CASSDSTGRSEAFF
TRBV7-9 CASSRTGPWGNGQYF
TRBV25-1 CASSEPVGDKNIQYF
TRBV7-2 CASSLGTGPFYEQYF